This TCR beta chain comes out of a study of CD4 T cells in relation to SARS-CoV-2 and coronaviruses. Looking at the study overall: TCR beta CDR3s were sequenced after roughly ten-day antigen culture of PBMCs. Negative control cultures got HIV-1 Nef peptides or no peptide.

Before the COVID-19 pandemic, during about 2011-2019, CD4+ T cells were taken from unexposed donors. The cells were cultured for 10 days before CD4+ T cells were isolated. Half the medium was replaced with IL-2 medium on days 3 and 7. Sequencing was performed with immunoSEQ multiplex PCR; in TCRdb, only in-frame clones are kept and a portion is missing. The sample carries approximately 12,000 clones, around 73% recorded once. To note about this clone: Its antigen is undetermined.

Per germline, CDR1 SGHRS and CDR2 YFSETQ. This CDR3 has 16 amino acids. The V end was cut by 6 bases, the J end by 1 base, with 14 bases between. General study points: Crossreactive clones expanded significantly less to SARS-CoV-2 than monoreactive clones.

Specimen: CD4+ T cells from PBMCs, cultured in vitro. The sequence came from a human donor in good health. This sequence joins TRBV5-1 and TRBJ2-6, with D hard to call. The DNA of the CDR3 is TGCGCCAGCACCCCCTTTCATCGATCTGGGGCCAACGTCCTGACTTTC. Its translation: CASTPFHRSGANVLTF.